These 26 T cell receptor beta chains originate from one sample sequenced in a study of blood T cell repertoires in COVID-19 (dated by TCRdb to about 2020). The protocol used for the library was the immunoSEQ multiplex PCR assay. TCRdb retrieved this table from immuneACCESS and kept in-frame rearrangements only. Not all clones are present; in checked studies, unresolved V genes account for under half, and no reason is known for the remainder. This sample has roughly 250,000 clones in its table, and about 91% of those were observed once. The top ten clonotypes cover 0.95% to 1.5% of the sample. Sequences were obtained from PBMCs or T cells enriched from blood (not recorded which). These receptors all come from a woman aged 40 to 50 with acute COVID-19.

J is TRBJ1-3 and V is TRBV21-1. TRBV21-1 is a documented pseudogene. The CDR3 is made up of 17 amino acids. CDR3 region: CASGLPDREETGNTIYF. In DNA form, the CDR3 reads TGTGCCAGCGGCCTCCCTGATAGGGAGGAAACTGGAAACACCATATATTTT.

The chain carries TRBV18 and TRBJ1-1; the D is unclear. Trimming removed 10 bases from V and 0 bases from J, with 12 bases in between. Germline CDR1 KGHSH, CDR2 LQKENI. The CDR3 extends over 13 amino acids. The chain's CDR3 is CATLEHLNTEAFF. The CDR3 nucleotides are TGTGCCACCCTCGAACACCTGAACACTGAAGCTTTCTTT. The entire variable domain, with the rest obtained from reference TRBV18 and TRBJ1-1, is as follows: NAGVMQNPRHLVRRRGQEARLRCSPMKGHSHVYWYRQLPEEGLKFMVYLQKENIIDESGMPKERFSAEFPKEGPSILRIQQVVRGDSAAYFCATLEHLNTEAFFGQGTRLTVV.

This clone has a single count. The rearrangement uses TRBV7-8 and TRBJ2-2; TRBD2 agrees at 7 bases. CDR1 and CDR2 from the germline V gene are SGHVS and FQNEAQ. CDR3 length: 16 residues. The ends lost 5 bases at V and 3 bases at J; junction bases unmatched: 9. CDR3 coding DNA: TGTGCCAGCAGCCTTGGCGGGAGTCGGGACACCGGGGAGCTGTTTTTT. Amino acid sequence: CASSLGGSRDTGELFF.

The CDR3: CASSLGDTMNTEAFF. The CDR3 nucleotides read TGTGCCAGCAGCTTAGGGGACACTATGAACACTGAAGCTTTCTTT. The rearrangement joins TRBV7-9 to TRBJ1-1, with D possibly TRBD1 on 6 matching bases. The length of the CDR3 is 15 residues. CDR1 is SEHNR and CDR2 is FQNEAQ in the germline V gene (reference sequence). Trimming removed 1 base from V and 0 bases from J, with 9 bases in between.

With respect to this clone: In the same sample, other DNA sequences code for this CDR3. V is TRBV19 and J is TRBJ1-3; weak D call: TRBD1 (5 bases). Trimming left V 3 bases short and J 1 base short, with 10 bases between. Germline lookup yields CDR1 LNHDA and CDR2 SQIVND (reference sequence). The CDR3 spans 15 residues. The CDR3 is CASSIDRGSGNTIYF. CDR3 DNA: TGTGCCAGTAGTATTGACAGAGGATCTGGAAACACCATATATTTT.

The rearrangement links TRBV11-1 to TRBJ2-7, with D perhaps TRBD1 (6 bases). The CDR3 is 14 residues long. The V gene lost 5 bases and the J gene lost 5 bases, with 16 bases spanning the gap. Per germline, CDR1 SGHAT and CDR2 FQDESV (reference sequence). DNA of the CDR3: TGTGCCAGCAGCCCAGACAACAACAGGGACGAGCAGTACTTC. Translating it yields CASSPDNNRDEQYF.

The V call is TRBV27, the J call TRBJ2-4; TRBD1 matches at 7 bases. V lost 5 bases and J lost 3; bases outside the gene matches: 7. Germline CDR1 reads MNHEY; CDR2 reads SMNVEV (reference sequence). CDR3 length: 15 amino acids. This CDR3 is CASSRQGVDKNIQYF. The DNA for the CDR3 is TGTGCCAGCAGTAGGCAGGGGGTAGACAAAAACATTCAGTACTTC.

The chain recombines TRBV7-6 with TRBJ1-2; a possible D gene is TRBD1 (5 bases). Germline V gene sequence: CDR1 SGHVS, CDR2 FNYEAQ. V dropped 5 bases and J dropped 4 bases, with 11 bases sitting between them. The CDR3 runs 13 residues. The CDR3 sequence: CASSGGQGYGYTF. Written as DNA, the CDR3 is TGTGCCAGCAGCGGCGGACAAGGCTATGGCTACACCTTC.

V and J are TRBV27 and TRBJ1-2; D is perhaps TRBD1 (6 bases). This CDR3 spans 16 amino acids. Germline CDR1 is MNHEY and CDR2 is SMNVEV (reference sequence). V was pared by 0 bases and J by 4 bases, with 15 bases between. For the CDR3, the DNA is TGTGCCAGCAGTTTATCGCTCGGGACACCATCCTATGGCTACACCTTC. Encoded protein: CASSLSLGTPSYGYTF.

The rearrangement uses TRBV3-1 (or the pseudogene TRBV3-2) and TRBJ1-3, with D unclear. The CDR3 extends over 13 amino acids. From germline, CDR1 is LGHDT and CDR2 YNNKEL (reference sequence). V lost 3 bases and J 4 bases, leaving 7 bases between the germline ends. In nucleotides, the CDR3 is TGTGCCAGCAGCCAGTCTCTGGGAAACACCATATATTTT. Translating gives CASSQSLGNTIYF.

The chain combines TRBV10-3 with TRBJ1-2; TRBD1 might be the D (5 bases). This CDR3 has 14 amino acids. CDR1 and CDR2 from the germline V gene are ENHRY and SYGVKD. V was trimmed by 7 bases and J by 4 bases, leaving 16 bases between them. The CDR3 loop is CAITGWGKGYGYTF. The CDR3 DNA reads as TGTGCCATCACAGGGTGGGGAAAGGGCTATGGCTACACCTTC.

V usage is TRBV11-2 and J usage is TRBJ2-5; D gene uncertain. V was cut by 3 bases and J by 9 bases, with 11 bases left in between. Germline CDR1 reads SGHAT; CDR2 reads FQNNGV. The CDR3 loop spans 12 amino acids. Here the CDR3 reads CASSFGRRAQYF. CDR3 sequence (DNA): TGTGCCAGCAGCTTTGGTCGTCGGGCCCAGTACTTC.

This sequence joins TRBV3-1 (or the pseudogene TRBV3-2) and TRBJ1-1, with D unresolved. There are 14 residues in the CDR3. V was trimmed by 7 bases and J by 4 bases, leaving 16 bases between them. Germline V gene sequence: CDR1 LGHDT, CDR2 YNNKEL (reference sequence). The CDR3 bases are TGTGCCAGCAACACACTATCGGGAAGCACTGAAGCTTTCTTT. Its protein product is CASNTLSGSTEAFF.

The CDR3 DNA reads as TGCAGCGCAATTAATCGGGGGAGCACTGAAGCTTTCTTT. Protein product: CSAINRGSTEAFF. This chain links TRBV29-1 with TRBJ1-1; possible D gene TRBD1, 5 bases. This CDR3 has 13 amino acids. The V and J ends lost 7 bases and 4 bases respectively, with 16 bases between them. Germline-derived CDR1 and CDR2 are SQVTM and ANQGSEA.

As to this clone: One end of the junction fails to match germline, which may point to a read error. The genes are TRBV2 and TRBJ2-6; 9 nucleotides line up with TRBD1. The CDR3 loop spans 18 amino acids. Germline V lookup: CDR1 SNHLY, CDR2 FYNNEI. The chain's CDR3 is CASREGQGLGSGANVLTF. CDR3 nucleotide sequence: TGTGCCAGCAGGGAAGGACAGGGGTTAGGCTCTGGGGCCAACGTCCTGACTTTC.

This chain joins TRBV20-1 and TRBJ1-3; D gene ambiguous. V lost 3 bases, J lost 2 bases, and 8 bases lay in between. This CDR3 is built from 13 residues. Germline assignment: CDR1 DFQATT and CDR2 SNEGSKA (reference sequence). In DNA, the CDR3 is TGCAGTGCTAGTAGCGAGACTGGAAACACCATATATTTT. Translated: CSASSETGNTIYF.

The chain links TRBV10-1 to TRBJ1-5; D perhaps matches TRBD1 (6 bases). CDR1 and CDR2 (germline): WNHNN, SYGVQD (reference sequence). The V and J ends lost 5 bases and 2 bases respectively, with 10 bases between them. This CDR3 comprises 14 residues. Written as DNA, the CDR3 is TGCGCCAGCAGTTGGACAGTCCGCAATCAGCCCCAGCATTTT. Translation gives CASSWTVRNQPQHF.

The rearrangement joins TRBV25-1 to TRBJ1-2; D call uncertain. CDR1 is MGHDK, CDR2 SYGVNS, per germline. This CDR3 has 12 residues. The V end lost 3 bases, the J end lost 3 bases, and 5 bases lay between the germline ends. The CDR3 DNA reads as TGTGCCAGCAGTGAGGCAGACTATGGCTACACCTTC. Translated: CASSEADYGYTF.

This chain uses TRBV11-2 with TRBJ1-2; a weak D match, TRBD1 (5 bases). Germline lookup yields CDR1 SGHAT and CDR2 FQNNGV. The CDR3 consists of 13 residues. Trimming shortened V by 5 bases and J by 4 bases, and 11 bases separated the two germline ends. CDR3 nucleotide sequence: TGTGCCAGCAGCCAGGGTCGGTTCTATGGCTACACCTTC. Protein product: CASSQGRFYGYTF.

The gene calls are TRBV5-1 and TRBJ2-3, with TRBD2 as a possible D gene (6 bases). The CDR3 loop spans 15 amino acids. The germline V gene has CDR1 SGHRS and CDR2 YFSETQ. V was pared by 3 bases and J by 5 bases, with 16 bases between. The CDR3 loop is CASSSPGDLGDTQYF. The CDR3 nucleotides read TGCGCCAGCAGCTCGCCGGGGGACTTGGGAGATACGCAGTATTTT.

Here the CDR3 reads CSAYRVHEQYV. The CDR3 DNA follows: TGCAGTGCTTACAGGGTCCACGAGCAGTACGTC. This chain connects TRBV20-1 to TRBJ2-7, with D maybe TRBD1 (6 bases). The CDR3 has 11 residues. Trimming removed 5 bases from V and 5 bases from J, with 10 bases in between. Germline lookup yields CDR1 DFQATT and CDR2 SNEGSKA (reference sequence).

This sequence joins TRBV18 and TRBJ2-7, with TRBD1 matching over 7 bases. This CDR3 has 15 residues. The ends lost 6 bases at V and 0 bases at J; junction bases unmatched: 8. Looked up from germline, CDR1 is KGHSH and CDR2 is LQKENI. CDR3 bases: TGTGCCAGCTCCCCCGGACAGGTCAGCTCCTACGAGCAGTACTTC. As protein: CASSPGQVSSYEQYF.

The chain is built from TRBV28 and TRBJ1-5; D is perhaps TRBD1 (5 bases). Germline V CDR1 and CDR2: MDHEN, SYDVKM. Trimming cost V 3 bases and J 6 bases, with 12 bases left between them. The CDR3 has 14 amino acids. CDR3 residues: CASSFEGGGQPQHF. The CDR3 DNA follows: TGTGCCAGCAGTTTTGAGGGCGGGGGTCAGCCCCAGCATTTT.

The V and J genes are TRBV7-9 and TRBJ1-1; 8 bases map to TRBD1. From germline, CDR1 is SEHNR and CDR2 FQNEAQ (reference sequence). V lost 1 base and J lost 8; bases outside the gene matches: 6. The CDR3 extends over 14 amino acids. Written as DNA, the CDR3 is TGTGCCAGCAGCTTAGGGGACAGGTCTAGCGAAGCTTTCTTT. It translates to CASSLGDRSSEAFF.

The chain carries TRBV19 and TRBJ2-2; TRBD1 agrees at 7 bases. The CDR3 is 15 residues long. CDR1 is LNHDA, CDR2 SQIVND, per germline (reference sequence). With V trimmed by 3 bases and J by 4 bases, 5 bases remained unmatched. The CDR3 sequence: CASSMGNRGTGELFF. CDR3 in DNA: TGTGCCAGTAGTATGGGGAACAGGGGCACCGGGGAGCTGTTTTTT.

The chain combines TRBV19 with TRBJ2-5; 7 bases agree with TRBD1. Trimming removed 6 bases from V and 9 bases from J; junction bases left unmatched: 10. The germline V gene has CDR1 LNHDA and CDR2 SQIVND (reference sequence). The CDR3 has 13 residues. The CDR3 spells CASRGTPQGAQYF. In DNA, the CDR3 is TGTGCCAGTAGAGGGACACCCCAGGGGGCCCAGTACTTC.